This T cell receptor (beta chain) was obtained from a study of CD8+CD57+ T cells in acquired aplastic anemia (dated by TCRdb to about 2018). For the study in its entirety: DNA extracted from sorted CD4+ and CD8+ cells had a mean of roughly 3.3 ug, with a range of roughly 0.17 to 27.4 ug. Results the study describes overall, beyond this receptor: Between patients and healthy controls, no significant difference in CD8+ Simpson's diversity was found (P=0.060). Around 30 CD8+ CDR3 sequences were found to be shared between patients and controls, but these sequences appeared to be highly expressed in patients and within the immunodominant clones of the patients.

In regard to this clonotype: Its cognate antigen has yet to be identified. Per-base qualities were not stored, and no clone one base away is much larger.

Genomic DNA was used as template for profiling of TCR beta VDJ combinations and CDR3 sequences. An Illumina HiSeq 2000 was used for TCR repertoire sequencing. The study's own analysis went as follows. Repertoire assessment relied on Simpson's diversity index, CDR3 size and DJ length profiles, and TRBV/TRBJ rearrangement plots. The immunodominant clone was defined as the most abundant DNA sequence in deep sequencing data. CDR3 amino acid sequences were screened for sharing across subjects and compared with published repertoires and the VDJdb database. Clones were called with MiXCR by TCRdb after fastp trimmed the public reads at Q25, and only in-frame beta chains were retained. One record per CDR3 amino acid sequence lists the most common genes and DNA. What appears here as the V and J calls and clone size reflects TCRdb's work, not the paper's. This sample comprises 150,000 to 200,000 distinct CDR3 sequences, 64% of them detected only once. The ten largest clones capture 46% of the sample.

Based on the germline V gene (reference sequence), the CDR1 and CDR2 sequences are DFQATT and SNEGSKA. Unmatched junction bases come to 8, with V trimmed by 6 bases and J by 10 bases. Reading from cysteine to phenylalanine, the CDR3 counts 13 amino acids. Only CDR3 DNA is held: 39 bases, read in frame from base 1. TCR repertoires of sorted CD4+ and CD8+ blood T cells from severe aplastic anemia patients and healthy subjects were deep-sequenced in the study. Ficoll-Paque density gradient centrifugation was used to isolate peripheral blood mononuclear cells. CD4+ and CD8+ T cells were sorted by FACS or magnetic beads before DNA extraction.

This receptor was obtained from a human donor with severe aplastic anemia or a healthy control (not recorded which). The sample consisted of sorted CD4+, CD8+, or CD8+CD57+ T cells (not recorded which) from PBMCs. The V and J genes are TRBV20-1 and TRBJ2-1; 11 central nucleotides agree with TRBD2. CDR3 reads: CSALAGGLYEQFF. The DNA sequence is TGCAGTGCATTAGCGGGGGGGCTTTACGAGCAGTTCTTC.